These 29 T cell receptor beta chains were all obtained from the same sample, sequenced in a study of spatial heterogeneity in lung cancer. Regarding time point: sample taken at primary tumor resection. These receptors' antigens are unknown. Study observations and caveats: Tumors with more nonsynonymous mutations had more expanded intratumoral alpha and beta TCRs.

TCRdb independently ran MiXCR on the 5' RACE reads; one entry per CDR3 protein. The sample consists of about 6,900 distinct CDR3 sequences, approximately 12% of them appearing once. The source was lung tumor tissue, collected at surgery. These receptors came from a male donor with early-stage non-small cell lung cancer.

This clonotype was detected many times. This beta chain appears as a stray read in a library generated for alpha chains; its size is not informative. This chain connects TRBV10-2 to TRBJ1-2, with 7 bases identical to TRBD1. The CDR3 contains 15 residues. Trimming took 0 bases from V and 6 from J; bases not matched to a gene: 7. The germline V gene has CDR1 WSHSY and CDR2 SAAADI. The CDR3 bases are TGCGCCAGCAGTGAGTCGATTGACAGGGTCGATGGCTACACCTTC. Protein: CASSESIDRVDGYTF.

This clonotype came up many times. As an off-target read in a library built for alpha chains, this beta chain has a frequency of little significance. This chain links TRBV19 with TRBJ2-5; D not resolved. Trimming pared 6 bases from V and 2 bases from J, leaving 10 bases between. The CDR3 has 13 amino acids. Looked up from germline, CDR1 is LNHDA and CDR2 is SQIVND (reference sequence). The CDR3 DNA follows: TGTGCCAGTAGCCCAGAATTTCAAGAGACCCAGTACTTC. This sequence encodes CASSPEFQETQYF.

This clonotype was picked up many times. As an off-target read in a library built for alpha chains, this beta chain has a frequency of little significance. This chain uses TRBV4-2 with TRBJ2-1, with TRBD2 as a possible D gene (5 bases). The CDR3 contains 15 residues. Germline V gene data show CDR1 as LGHNA and CDR2 as YNFKEQ. The germline V and J ends were trimmed by 0 bases and 9 bases, with 15 bases remaining between them. CDR3 region: CASSQDPRTRREQFF. The CDR3 nucleotides are TGTGCCAGCAGCCAAGATCCCCGCACTAGACGTGAGCAGTTCTTC.

Notes on this clonotype: Because the library targeted alpha chains, this beta chain is an off-target read whose size means little. V usage is TRBV7-2 and J usage is TRBJ1-1, with D uncertain. The V gene lost 1 base and the J gene lost 1 base, with 7 bases spanning the gap. The germline gives CDR1 SGHTA, CDR2 FQGNSA. The CDR3 totals 14 residues. The CDR3 coding sequence is TGTGCCAGCAGCTTAGTCTACACGAACACTGAAGCTTTCTTT. Its protein is CASSLVYTNTEAFF.

There are many counts of this clonotype. This beta chain came through as a stray read in a library set up for alpha chains, and its size says little. The V gene is TRBV20-1, the J gene TRBJ2-3; unclear D gene. Trimming removed 1 base at V and 5 bases at J, with 16 bases between. Per the germline V gene, CDR1 is DFQATT and CDR2 is SNEGSKA (reference sequence). This CDR3 is built from 15 residues. The DNA of the CDR3 is TGCAGTGCTAGAGTATTGGGTGGGGTTCAAGATACGCAGTATTTT. Amino acid sequence: CSARVLGGVQDTQYF.

As to this clonotype: In a library made to pick up alpha chains, this beta chain is a stray read with a size that means little. The chain is built from TRBV7-9 and TRBJ2-7; 7 nucleotides line up with TRBD1. Germline CDR1 SEHNR, CDR2 FQNEAQ (reference sequence). V trimming: 6 bases; J trimming: 3 bases; junction bases outside the gene matches: 5. This CDR3 has 13 residues. The CDR3 is CASSSGTDYEQYF. Written as DNA, the CDR3 is TGTGCCAGCAGTTCCGGGACAGACTACGAGCAGTACTTC.

This clonotype appeared many times. Since the library was made to target alpha chains, this beta chain is a stray read and its abundance is not meaningful. V gene TRBV6-5 combines with J gene TRBJ2-2, with TRBD2 identical over 8 bases. The CDR3 contains 16 residues. Trimming took 4 bases from V and 7 from J; bases not matched to a gene: 11. From germline, CDR1 is MNHEY and CDR2 SVGAGI. CDR3 DNA: TGTGCCAGCAGTTTCTCCGGGTTTGCGGGAGGCGGGGAGCTGTTTTTT. Protein product: CASSFSGFAGGGELFF.

This clonotype was observed many times. Because the library targeted alpha chains, this beta chain is an off-target read whose size means little. This chain uses TRBV27 with TRBJ2-5, with 10 bases lining up with TRBD1. Germline loops: CDR1 MNHEY, CDR2 SMNVEV (reference sequence). The length of the CDR3 is 17 residues. The junction had 5 bases not matched to a gene; V was cut back by 1 base and J by 0 bases. The CDR3 reads CASSLYSGTGDQETQYF. The CDR3 nucleotides read TGTGCCAGCAGTTTATACTCCGGGACAGGGGACCAAGAGACCCAGTACTTC.

This clonotype was seen many times. Being off target in a library aimed at alpha chains, this beta chain has a size of little meaning. The chain couples TRBV12-3 or TRBV12-4 to TRBJ2-5; unclear D gene. The CDR3 has 12 amino acids. V lost 6 bases, J lost 6 bases, and 11 bases lay in between. CDR3 DNA sequence: TGTGCCAGCAGCACACTTTTGAAGACCCAGTACTTC. It translates to CASSTLLKTQYF.

In its sample, this clonotype is medium-sized (0.01 to 0.1%). A library prepared for alpha chains yielded this beta chain as an off-target read; its size is of little meaning. The V and J genes are TRBV29-1 and TRBJ2-7; D gene unclear. Trimming cost V 1 base and J 2 bases, with 6 bases left between them. The CDR3 sequence is 12 residues long. Germline CDR1 SQVTM, CDR2 ANQGSEA. The CDR3: CSVEGQAYEQYF. CDR3 nucleotides: TGCAGCGTTGAAGGCCAGGCCTACGAGCAGTACTTC.

This clonotype was recorded at least ten times. Within a library made for alpha chains, this beta chain is off target, and its count is uninformative. This chain links TRBV4-3 with TRBJ2-3, with TRBD2 matching 7 bases. Trimming removed 4 bases from V and 3 bases from J; junction bases left unmatched: 4. The CDR3 spans 14 residues. Per germline, CDR1 LGHNA and CDR2 YSLEER. The CDR3 sequence: CASSLSGDTDTQYF. The DNA of the CDR3 is TGCGCCAGCAGCCTAAGCGGGGATACAGATACGCAGTATTTT.

Turning to this clonotype: This beta chain is a stray read from a library made for alpha chains; its abundance is not meaningful. This chain links TRBV12-3 or TRBV12-4 with TRBJ2-7; 9 bases match TRBD1. The J segment lost 7 bases and the V segment lost 0 bases, leaving 4 bases of the junction unmatched. The CDR3 is 14 residues long. The CDR3 DNA reads as TGTGCCAGCAGTTTAGCGGGACAGGGTTGGGAGCAGTACTTC. Translated: CASSLAGQGWEQYF.

This clonotype turned up a few times. This beta chain represents an off-target read in a library built for alpha chains; its size is of limited meaning. The chain employs TRBV9 and TRBJ2-2; D remains ambiguous. Germline V gene sequence: CDR1 SGDLS, CDR2 YYNGEE. V was shortened by 0 bases and J by 0 bases, with 3 bases between the two germline ends. The CDR3 is made up of 14 amino acids. The CDR3 loop is CASSVGPNTGELFF. The CDR3 DNA is TGTGCCAGCAGCGTAGGCCCGAACACCGGGGAGCTGTTTTTT. Based on the CDR3 plus reference TRBV9 and TRBJ2-2, the full variable domain is DSGVTQTPKHLITATGQRVTLRCSPRSGDLSVYWYQQSLDQGLQFLIQYYNGEERAKGNILERFSAQQFPDLHSELNLSSLELGDSALYFCASSVGPNTGELFFGEGSRLTVL.

This clonotype came up many times. The library was built for alpha chains, so this beta chain is an off-target read and its size means little. The V gene is TRBV5-4, the J gene TRBJ1-4; 10 nucleotides agree with TRBD1. Germline CDR1 and CDR2: SGHNT and YYREEE (reference sequence). The ends lost 0 bases at V and 8 bases at J; junction bases unmatched: 4. The CDR3 contains 15 residues. DNA of the CDR3: TGTGCCAGCAGCTTGGACGGACAGGGGGAGGAAAAACTGTTTTTT. The encoded protein is CASSLDGQGEEKLFF.

This clonotype is medium-sized (0.01 to 0.1%) in the sample. Since it is a stray read in a library aimed at alpha chains, this beta chain has a size that is not meaningful. V gene TRBV13 combines with J gene TRBJ1-5; 8 bases fit TRBD1. In germline, CDR1 is PRHDT, CDR2 FYEKMQ (reference sequence). After removal of 5 bases from V and 4 bases from J, the junction contained 13 bases not matched to a gene. The CDR3 extends over 17 amino acids. CDR3 nucleotides: TGTGCCAGCAGCCTCCGGACAGGGAGGACCCGAAATCAGCCCCAGCATTTT. This encodes CASSLRTGRTRNQPQHF.

The table lists this clonotype with many counts. Since it is a stray read in a library aimed at alpha chains, this beta chain has a size that is not meaningful. The V gene is TRBV14, the J gene TRBJ1-1, with D uncertain. In germline, CDR1 is SGHDN, CDR2 FVKESK. Trimming took off 2 bases at V and 0 bases at J, with 16 bases between the two ends. This CDR3 comprises 17 residues. The CDR3 nucleotides are TGTGCCAGCAGCCAACCTCGGTTGCGAGAAATGAACACTGAAGCTTTCTTT. Protein: CASSQPRLREMNTEAFF.

In its sample, this clonotype was seen many times. For a library built for alpha chains, this beta chain is a stray read; little rests on its size. The V call is TRBV19, the J call TRBJ1-5; no reliable D call. CDR3 length: 15 residues. With 5 bases removed from V and 0 bases from J, the gap between germline ends came to 11 bases. CDR1 is LNHDA, CDR2 SQIVND, per germline (reference sequence). This CDR3 reads CASSDSGYSNQPQHF. CDR3 bases: TGTGCCAGTAGTGACTCGGGGTATAGCAATCAGCCCCAGCATTTT.

This clonotype is categorized as medium-sized. Within a library made for alpha chains, this beta chain is off target, and its count is uninformative. This chain links TRBV5-1 with TRBJ2-5; 9 bases match TRBD1. The ends lost 3 bases at V and 4 bases at J; junction bases unmatched: 7. Germline loops: CDR1 SGHRS, CDR2 YFSETQ. This CDR3 has 15 residues. CDR3 amino acids: CASSSGTGYGETQYF. The CDR3 DNA sequence: TGCGCCAGCAGCTCCGGGACAGGGTATGGAGAGACCCAGTACTTC.

This clonotype is categorized as medium-sized (0.01 to 0.1%). Since the library was made to target alpha chains, this beta chain is a stray read and its abundance is not meaningful. This chain connects TRBV24-1 to TRBJ1-6; 7 bases are a match to TRBD1. From germline, CDR1 is KGHDR and CDR2 SFDVKD. V shed 4 bases, J shed 4 bases, and the junction held 9 bases outside the gene matches. CDR3 size: 17 residues. The CDR3 DNA follows: TGTGCCACCAGTGACACTACAGGGGACCCTTATAATTCACCCCTCCACTTT. It is translated as CATSDTTGDPYNSPLHF.

This clonotype appeared a few times. The library was built for alpha chains, so this beta chain is an off-target read and its size means little. The gene calls are TRBV29-1 and TRBJ2-5, with D possibly being TRBD1 or TRBD2 (5 bases each). CDR3 length: 15 amino acids. Germline CDR1 reads SQVTM; CDR2 reads ANQGSEA. Trimming removed 7 bases from V and 1 base from J, with 19 bases in between. This CDR3 is CSGGSGLGVQETQYF. For the CDR3, the DNA is TGCAGCGGTGGATCGGGGTTGGGGGTCCAAGAGACCCAGTACTTC.

This clonotype is deemed large (0.1 to 1%). Because the library targeted alpha chains, this beta chain is an off-target read whose size means little. V gene TRBV7-2 combines with J gene TRBJ2-7, with 9 bases fitting TRBD1. Unmatched junction bases numbered 4, after V lost 3 bases and J lost 4 bases. Germline V gene lookup returns CDR1 SGHTA and CDR2 FQGNSA. This CDR3 is 14 amino acids long. In DNA form, the CDR3 reads TGTGCCAGCAGCTTGGGACAGGGAGCATACGAGCAGTACTTC. It yields the protein CASSLGQGAYEQYF.

By frequency in the sample, this clonotype is medium-sized. This beta chain is an unintended read in a library built for alpha chains; its size means little. CDR3 nucleotide sequence: TGCGCCAGCAGTGAGCTCTCCACTACCTCCTACGAGCAGTACTTC. The encoded protein is CASSELSTTSYEQYF. The rearrangement joins TRBV10-2 to TRBJ2-7; unclear D gene. V lost 2 bases and J lost 0, with 11 bases in between. CDR1 and CDR2 (germline): WSHSY, SAAADI. CDR3 size: 15 residues.

About this clonotype itself: This beta chain is off target for a library built for alpha chains, so its abundance means little. The V and J genes are TRBV10-2 and TRBJ2-7; D is undetermined. Trimming shortened V by 2 bases and J by 6 bases, and 5 bases separated the two germline ends. Germline V gene data show CDR1 as WSHSY and CDR2 as SAAADI. The CDR3 covers 11 residues. The CDR3 is CASSERSEQYF. The CDR3, as DNA: TGCGCCAGCAGTGAGCGGAGCGAGCAGTACTTC.

This clonotype is medium-sized (0.01 to 0.1%) in the sample. Since it is a stray read in a library aimed at alpha chains, this beta chain has a size that is not meaningful. The CDR3, as DNA: TGCGCCAGCAGCCAAGCGGACCGCAACCAAGAGACCCAGTACTTC. This gives the protein CASSQADRNQETQYF. The rearrangement uses TRBV4-3 and TRBJ2-5, with D unclear. The germline CDR1 and CDR2 sequences are LGHNA and YSLEER. The CDR3 length is 15 residues. Trimming left V 1 base short and J 0 bases short, with 9 bases between.

This clonotype was detected a few times. This beta chain slipped into a library made for alpha chains as a stray read, so its size is not meaningful. The chain couples TRBV6-1 to TRBJ2-4; tentative D call: TRBD2 (6 bases). This CDR3 spans 13 amino acids. Germline V gene lookup returns CDR1 MNHNS and CDR2 SASEGT. The V and J ends lost 1 base and 9 bases respectively, with 10 bases between them. CDR3 DNA: TGTGCCAGCAGTGAAGTGGAGGGCGGCATTCAGTACTTC. It codes for CASSEVEGGIQYF.

This clonotype was observed many times. This beta chain represents an off-target read in a library built for alpha chains; its size is of limited meaning. The chain couples TRBV2 to TRBJ1-4; possible D gene TRBD1, 5 bases. Per the germline V gene, CDR1 is SNHLY and CDR2 is FYNNEI. V lost 7 bases and J 0 bases, leaving 12 bases between the germline ends. The CDR3 is made up of 15 amino acids. The CDR3 coding sequence is TGTGCCAGCACTAGGGACCGCGCAACTAATGAAAAACTGTTTTTT. It translates to CASTRDRATNEKLFF. Looking up the rest from reference TRBV2 and TRBJ1-4 gives the full variable domain: EPEVTQTPSHQVTQMGQEVILRCVPISNHLYFYWYRQILGQKVEFLVSFYNNEISEKSEIFDDQFSVERPDGSNFTLKIRSTKLEDSAMYFCASTRDRATNEKLFFGSGTQLSVL.

This clonotype was detected many times. This beta chain slipped into a library made for alpha chains as a stray read, so its size is not meaningful. The genes are TRBV4-1 and TRBJ2-6; TRBD2 might be the D (6 bases). Germline CDR1 is MGHRA and CDR2 is YSYEKL. The CDR3 totals 17 residues. The germline V and J ends were trimmed by 5 bases and 1 base, with 15 bases remaining between them. This chain's CDR3 is CASSWDSFVSGANVLTF. In nucleotides, the CDR3 is TGCGCCAGCAGCTGGGACTCTTTCGTGTCTGGGGCCAACGTCCTGACTTTC.

For this clonotype: Found in a library prepared for alpha chains, this beta chain is an off-target read, and its abundance has little meaning. This rearrangement joins TRBV20-1 to TRBJ2-5; D possibly corresponds to TRBD2 (5 bases). Germline-derived CDR1 and CDR2 are DFQATT and SNEGSKA (reference sequence). The V gene lost 6 bases and the J gene lost 4 bases, with 15 bases spanning the gap. This CDR3 is built from 13 residues. The DNA of the CDR3 is TGCAGTGCCCTAAAAATAGGGAGAGAGACCCAGTACTTC. It codes for CSALKIGRETQYF.

This clonotype was detected many times. In a library made to pick up alpha chains, this beta chain is a stray read with a size that means little. This chain connects TRBV7-8 to TRBJ2-7; D gene unclear. V lost 1 base and J lost 3, with 10 bases in between. Germline V gene lookup returns CDR1 SGHVS and CDR2 FQNEAQ. CDR3 length: 14 amino acids. The CDR3 DNA reads TGTGCCAGCAGCTTAGGAGCACGACTCTACGAGCAGTACTTC. It codes for CASSLGARLYEQYF.